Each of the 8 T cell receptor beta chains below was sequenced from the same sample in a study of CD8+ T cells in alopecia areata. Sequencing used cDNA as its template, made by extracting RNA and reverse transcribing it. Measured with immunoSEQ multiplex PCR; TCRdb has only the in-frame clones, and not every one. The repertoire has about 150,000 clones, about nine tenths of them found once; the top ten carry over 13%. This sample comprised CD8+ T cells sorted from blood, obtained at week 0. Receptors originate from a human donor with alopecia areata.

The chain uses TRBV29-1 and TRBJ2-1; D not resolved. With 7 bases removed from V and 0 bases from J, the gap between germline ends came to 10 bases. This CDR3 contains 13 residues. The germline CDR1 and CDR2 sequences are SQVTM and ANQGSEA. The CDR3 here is CSGEQSSYNEQFF. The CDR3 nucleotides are TGCAGCGGGGAACAAAGCTCCTACAATGAGCAGTTCTTC.

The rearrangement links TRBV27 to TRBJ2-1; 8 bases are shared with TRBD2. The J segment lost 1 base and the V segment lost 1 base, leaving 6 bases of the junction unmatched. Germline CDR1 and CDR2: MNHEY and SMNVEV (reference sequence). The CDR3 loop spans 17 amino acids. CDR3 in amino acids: CASSLLAGSESYNEQFF. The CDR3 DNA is TGTGCCAGCAGTTTATTAGCGGGGAGCGAGTCCTACAATGAGCAGTTCTTC.

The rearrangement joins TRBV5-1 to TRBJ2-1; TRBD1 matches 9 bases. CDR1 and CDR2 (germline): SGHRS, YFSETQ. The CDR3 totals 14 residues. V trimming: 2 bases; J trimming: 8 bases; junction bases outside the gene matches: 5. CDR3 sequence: CASSFGTGSDEQFF. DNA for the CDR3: TGCGCCAGCAGCTTTGGGACAGGGTCGGATGAGCAGTTCTTC.

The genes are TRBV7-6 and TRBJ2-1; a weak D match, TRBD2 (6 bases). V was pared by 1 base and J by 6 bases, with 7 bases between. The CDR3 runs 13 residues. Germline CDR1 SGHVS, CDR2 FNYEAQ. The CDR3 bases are TGTGCCAGCAGCTTAGACGGGGGCAATGAGCAGTTCTTC. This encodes CASSLDGGNEQFF.

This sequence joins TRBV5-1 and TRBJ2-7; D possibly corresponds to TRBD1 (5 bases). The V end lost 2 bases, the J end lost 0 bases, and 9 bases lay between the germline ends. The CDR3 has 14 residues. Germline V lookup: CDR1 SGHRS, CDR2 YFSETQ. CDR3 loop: CASSLEDNSYEQYF. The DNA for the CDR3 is TGCGCCAGCAGCTTAGAGGACAACTCCTACGAGCAGTACTTC.

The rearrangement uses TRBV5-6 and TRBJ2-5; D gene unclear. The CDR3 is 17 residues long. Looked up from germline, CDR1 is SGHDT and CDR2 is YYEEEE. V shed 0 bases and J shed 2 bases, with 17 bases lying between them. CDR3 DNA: TGTGCCAGCAGCTTGGCGGGTAGTTATCTGCATCAAGAGACCCAGTACTTC. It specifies CASSLAGSYLHQETQYF.

CDR3 DNA: TGTGCCTGGAGTGATTGGACAGGACAGAATCAGCCCCAGCATTTT. Its translation is CAWSDWTGQNQPQHF. This sequence joins TRBV30 and TRBJ1-5, with 7 bases aligning to TRBD1. The germline gives CDR1 GTSNPN, CDR2 SVGIG (reference sequence). The CDR3 is 15 amino acids. J was trimmed by 4 bases and V by 1 base; bases with no gene match: 7.

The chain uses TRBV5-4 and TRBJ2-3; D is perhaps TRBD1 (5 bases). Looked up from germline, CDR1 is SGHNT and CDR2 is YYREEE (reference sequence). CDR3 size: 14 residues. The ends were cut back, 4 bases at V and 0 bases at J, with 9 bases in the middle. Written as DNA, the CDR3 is TGTGCCAGCAGCCTTGACAGAAGCACAGATACGCAGTATTTT. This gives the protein CASSLDRSTDTQYF.